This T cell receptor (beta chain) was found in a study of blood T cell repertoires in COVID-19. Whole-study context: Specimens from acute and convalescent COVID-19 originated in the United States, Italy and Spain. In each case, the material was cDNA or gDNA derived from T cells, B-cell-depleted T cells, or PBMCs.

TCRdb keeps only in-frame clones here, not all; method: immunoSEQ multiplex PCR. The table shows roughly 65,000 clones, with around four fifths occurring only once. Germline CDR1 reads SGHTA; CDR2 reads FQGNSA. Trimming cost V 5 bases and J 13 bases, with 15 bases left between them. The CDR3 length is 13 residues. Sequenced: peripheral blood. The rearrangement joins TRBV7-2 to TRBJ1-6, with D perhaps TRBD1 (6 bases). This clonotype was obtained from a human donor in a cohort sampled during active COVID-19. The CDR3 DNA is TGTGCCAGCAGCAAAGACAGGCACCTTCCCCTCCACTTT. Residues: CASSKDRHLPLHF.